Only one count was recorded for the clone carrying this T cell receptor (beta chain). The PCR contained 60 Vbeta and 13 Jbeta primers. Clones were sequenced by immunoSEQ multiplex PCR, and TCRdb holds only the in-frame ones, with some missing. The data contain tens of thousands of clones, about three quarters of them seen just once; the ten biggest clones take up roughly 23%. The data derive from a study of cytomegalovirus exposure and HLA in healthy donors. The CDR3 extends over 14 amino acids. The V gene lost 6 bases and the J gene lost 1 base, with 12 bases spanning the gap. Per germline, CDR1 MDHEN and CDR2 SYDVKM.

The chain couples TRBV28 to TRBJ1-1, with unresolved D. The sequenced sample was PBMCs. The clonotype was recovered from a man aged 50 to 60 in good health and CMV-seropositive. In nucleotides, the CDR3 is TGTGCCAGCAGCTTGGCCGCCCCGAACACTGAAGCTTTCTTT. Protein: CASSLAAPNTEAFF.